This T cell receptor (beta chain) was observed in a study of shared clonotypes between healthy human individuals. A deep-level run was used for the assay. Several immunoSEQ plates received, in even portions, the genomic DNA of each subset. This table comes from immunoSEQ multiplex PCR, and its TCRdb copy is limited to in-frame clones, with some not included. The sample has around 500,000 clones; 60% to 85% are singletons. V was trimmed by 5 bases and J by 8 bases, leaving 18 bases between them. CDR3 length: 15 residues. Per the germline V gene, CDR1 is LGHNT and CDR2 is FRNRAP. Sequencing was done on a sample of PBMCs. The receptor was isolated from a woman aged 40 to 50 in good health. Some clones in this sample may be carry-over from other donors' samples. The chain recombines TRBV12-5 with TRBJ1-4; D might be TRBD1 (6 bases). The CDR3, as DNA: TGTGCTAGTGGTCCTCAGGACAGTTTGTGGGAAAAACTGTTTTTT. As protein: CASGPQDSLWEKLFF.